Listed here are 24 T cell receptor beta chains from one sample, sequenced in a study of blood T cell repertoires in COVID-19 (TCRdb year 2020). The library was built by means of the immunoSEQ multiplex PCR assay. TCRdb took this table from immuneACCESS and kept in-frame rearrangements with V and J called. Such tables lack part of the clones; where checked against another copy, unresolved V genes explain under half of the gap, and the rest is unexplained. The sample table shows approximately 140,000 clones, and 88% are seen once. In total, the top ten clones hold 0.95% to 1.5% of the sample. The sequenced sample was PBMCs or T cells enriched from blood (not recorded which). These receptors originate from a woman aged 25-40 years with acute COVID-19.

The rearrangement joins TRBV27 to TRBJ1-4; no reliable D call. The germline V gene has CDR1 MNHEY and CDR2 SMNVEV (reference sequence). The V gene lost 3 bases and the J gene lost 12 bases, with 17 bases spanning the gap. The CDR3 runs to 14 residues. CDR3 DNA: TGTGCCAGCAGTTTGATGCATCCCTCTGAGGAACTGTTTTTT. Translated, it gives CASSLMHPSEELFF.

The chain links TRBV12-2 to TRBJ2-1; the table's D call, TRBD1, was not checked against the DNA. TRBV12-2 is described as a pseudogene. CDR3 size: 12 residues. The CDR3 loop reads CASRPETQEQFF. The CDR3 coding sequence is TGTGCAAGTCGCCCAGAAACCCAGGAGCAGTTCTTC.

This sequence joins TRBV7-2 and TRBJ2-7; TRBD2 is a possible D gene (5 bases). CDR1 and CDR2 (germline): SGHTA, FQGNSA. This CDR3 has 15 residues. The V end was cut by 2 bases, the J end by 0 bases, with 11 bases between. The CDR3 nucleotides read TGTGCCAGCAGCTTAAGTGTAGCGTCCTCCTACGAGCAGTACTTC. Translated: CASSLSVASSYEQYF.

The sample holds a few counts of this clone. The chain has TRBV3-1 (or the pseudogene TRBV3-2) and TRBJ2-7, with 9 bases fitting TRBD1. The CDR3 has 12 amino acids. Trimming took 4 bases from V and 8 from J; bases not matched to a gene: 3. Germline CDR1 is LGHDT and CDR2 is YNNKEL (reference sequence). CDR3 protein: CASSPGTGQQYF. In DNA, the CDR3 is TGTGCCAGCAGCCCTGGGACAGGGCAGCAGTACTTC.

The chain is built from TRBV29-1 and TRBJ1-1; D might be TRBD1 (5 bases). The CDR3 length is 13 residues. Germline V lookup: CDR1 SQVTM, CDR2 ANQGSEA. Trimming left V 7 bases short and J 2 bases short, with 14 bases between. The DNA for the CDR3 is TGCAGCGCCTCCGGGGGGGGAAACACTGAAGCTTTCTTT. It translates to CSASGGGNTEAFF.

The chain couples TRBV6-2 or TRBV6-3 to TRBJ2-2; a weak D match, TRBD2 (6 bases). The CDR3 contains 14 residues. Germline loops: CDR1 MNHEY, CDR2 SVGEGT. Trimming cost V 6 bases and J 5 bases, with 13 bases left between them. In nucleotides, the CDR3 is TGTGCCAGCAGCGTGACTAGTTCAACCGGGGAGCTGTTTTTT. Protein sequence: CASSVTSSTGELFF.

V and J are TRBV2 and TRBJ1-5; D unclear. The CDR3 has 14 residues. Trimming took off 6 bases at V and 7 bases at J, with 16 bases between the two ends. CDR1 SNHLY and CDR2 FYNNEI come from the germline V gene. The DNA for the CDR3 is TGTGCCAGCAGGGGCCCCCCTGGAGGGCAGCCCCAGCATTTT. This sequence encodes CASRGPPGGQPQHF.

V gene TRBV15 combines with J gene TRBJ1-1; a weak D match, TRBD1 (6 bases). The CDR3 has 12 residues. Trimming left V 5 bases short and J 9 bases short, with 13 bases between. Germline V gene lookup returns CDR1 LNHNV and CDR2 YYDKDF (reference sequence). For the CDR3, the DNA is TGTGCCACCAGCCACACAGGGCGGAAAGCTTTCTTT. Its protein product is CATSHTGRKAFF. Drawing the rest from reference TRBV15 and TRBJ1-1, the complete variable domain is DAMVIQNPRYQVTQFGKPVTLSCSQTLNHNVMYWYQQKSSQAPKLLFHYYDKDFNNEADTPDNFQSRRPNTSFCFLDIRSPGLGDTAMYLCATSHTGRKAFFGQGTRLTVV.

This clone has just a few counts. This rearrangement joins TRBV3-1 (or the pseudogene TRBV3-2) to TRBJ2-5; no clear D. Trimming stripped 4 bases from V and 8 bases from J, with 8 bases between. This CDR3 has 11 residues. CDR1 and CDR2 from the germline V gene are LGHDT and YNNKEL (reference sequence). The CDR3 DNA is TGTGCCAGCAGCCGCGGATTAACCCAGTACTTC. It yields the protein CASSRGLTQYF.

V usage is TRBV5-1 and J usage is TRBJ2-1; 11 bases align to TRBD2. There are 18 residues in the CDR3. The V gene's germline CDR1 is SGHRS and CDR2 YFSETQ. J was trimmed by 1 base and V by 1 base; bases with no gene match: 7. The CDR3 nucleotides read TGCGCCAGCAGCTTGAAACTAGCGGGAGTACTTTCCTACAATGAGCAGTTCTTC. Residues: CASSLKLAGVLSYNEQFF.

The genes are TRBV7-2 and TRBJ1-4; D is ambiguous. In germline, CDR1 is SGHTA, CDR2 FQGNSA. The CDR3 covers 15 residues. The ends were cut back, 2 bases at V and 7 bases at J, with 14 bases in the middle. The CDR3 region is CASSLTVGQLEKLFF. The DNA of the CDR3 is TGTGCCAGCAGCTTAACGGTTGGGCAGCTTGAAAAACTGTTTTTT.

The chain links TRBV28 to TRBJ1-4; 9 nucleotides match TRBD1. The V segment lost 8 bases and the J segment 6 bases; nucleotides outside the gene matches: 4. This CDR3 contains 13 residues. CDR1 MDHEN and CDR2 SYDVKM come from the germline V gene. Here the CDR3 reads CASWTGVDEKLFF. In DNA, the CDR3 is TGTGCCAGCTGGACAGGGGTCGATGAAAAACTGTTTTTT.

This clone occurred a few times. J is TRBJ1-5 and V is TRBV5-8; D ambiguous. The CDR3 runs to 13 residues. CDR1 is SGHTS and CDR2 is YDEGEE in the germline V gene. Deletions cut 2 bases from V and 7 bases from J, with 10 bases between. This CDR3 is CASSFAARQPQHF. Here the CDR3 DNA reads TGTGCCAGCAGCTTCGCGGCCCGCCAGCCCCAGCATTTT.

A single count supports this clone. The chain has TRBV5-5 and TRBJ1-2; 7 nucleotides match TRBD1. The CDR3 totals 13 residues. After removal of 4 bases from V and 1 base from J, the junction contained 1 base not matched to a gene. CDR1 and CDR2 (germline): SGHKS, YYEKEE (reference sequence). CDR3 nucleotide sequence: TGTGCCAGCAGCGCAGGGGGTAACTATGGCTACACCTTC. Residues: CASSAGGNYGYTF. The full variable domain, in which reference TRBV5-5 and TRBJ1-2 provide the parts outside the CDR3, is DAGVTQSPTHLIKTRGQQVTLRCSPISGHKSVSWYQQVLGQGPQFIFQYYEKEERGRGNFPDRFSARQFPNYSSELNVNALLLGDSALYLCASSAGGNYGYTFGSGTRLTVV.

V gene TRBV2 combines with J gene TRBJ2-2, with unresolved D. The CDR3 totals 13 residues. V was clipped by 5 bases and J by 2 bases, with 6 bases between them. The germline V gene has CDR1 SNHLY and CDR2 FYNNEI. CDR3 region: CASSTYNTGELFF. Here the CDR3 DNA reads TGTGCCAGCAGTACCTACAACACCGGGGAGCTGTTTTTT.

The CDR3 sequence is CASSPGQMNTEAFF. CDR3 nucleotides: TGTGCCAGCAGTCCTGGACAGATGAACACTGAAGCTTTCTTT. V is TRBV28 and J is TRBJ1-1, with TRBD1 as a possible D gene (6 bases). CDR3 length: 14 residues. Trimming cost V 5 bases and J 0 bases, with 10 bases left between them. Germline V CDR1 and CDR2: MDHEN, SYDVKM.

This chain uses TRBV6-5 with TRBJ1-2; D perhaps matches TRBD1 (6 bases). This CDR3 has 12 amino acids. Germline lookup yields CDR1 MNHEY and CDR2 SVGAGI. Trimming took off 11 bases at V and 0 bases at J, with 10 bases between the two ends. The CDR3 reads CAFRQANYGYTF. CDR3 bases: TGTGCCTTCCGACAGGCTAACTATGGCTACACCTTC.

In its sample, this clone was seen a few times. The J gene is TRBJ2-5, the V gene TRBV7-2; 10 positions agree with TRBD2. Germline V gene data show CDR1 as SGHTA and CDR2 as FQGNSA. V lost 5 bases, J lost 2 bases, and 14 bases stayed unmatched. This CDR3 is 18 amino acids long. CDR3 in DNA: TGTGCCAGCAGCCCCGAGAGCGGGAGGGTTATCCAACAAGAGACCCAGTACTTC. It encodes CASSPESGRVIQQETQYF.

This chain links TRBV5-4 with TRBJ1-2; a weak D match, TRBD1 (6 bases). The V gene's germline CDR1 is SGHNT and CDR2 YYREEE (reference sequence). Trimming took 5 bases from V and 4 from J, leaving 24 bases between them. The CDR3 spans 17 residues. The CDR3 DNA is TGTGCCAGCAGTCCTGAAACAGCAAATCAGGGGAGCTATGGCTACACCTTC. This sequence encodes CASSPETANQGSYGYTF. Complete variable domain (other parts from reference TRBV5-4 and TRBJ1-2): ETGVTQSPTHLIKTRGQQVTLRCSSQSGHNTVSWYQQALGQGPQFIFQYYREEENGRGNFPPRFSGLQFPNYSSELNVNALELDDSALYLCASSPETANQGSYGYTFGSGTRLTVV.

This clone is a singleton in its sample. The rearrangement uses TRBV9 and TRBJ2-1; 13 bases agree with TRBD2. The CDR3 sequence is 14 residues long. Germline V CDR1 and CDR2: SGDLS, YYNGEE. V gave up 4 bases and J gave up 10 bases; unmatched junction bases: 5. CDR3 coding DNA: TGTGCCAGCAGCTATGGGACTAGCGGGAACGAGCAGTTCTTC. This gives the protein CASSYGTSGNEQFF.

CDR3 bases: TGTGCCAGCGGGCTTCCCGGGGAGCTGTTTTTT. This encodes CASGLPGELFF. This sequence joins TRBV9 and TRBJ2-2; D unclear. This CDR3 is 11 amino acids long. Trimming removed 7 bases from V and 6 bases from J, with 7 bases in between. CDR1 is SGDLS, CDR2 YYNGEE, per germline.

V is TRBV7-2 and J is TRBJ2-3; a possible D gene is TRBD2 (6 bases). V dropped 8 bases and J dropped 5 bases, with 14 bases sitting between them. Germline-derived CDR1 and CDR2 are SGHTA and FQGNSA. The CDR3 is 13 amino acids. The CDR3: CASSRRGVDTQYF. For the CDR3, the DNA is TGTGCCAGCTCTCGGAGGGGAGTAGATACGCAGTATTTT.

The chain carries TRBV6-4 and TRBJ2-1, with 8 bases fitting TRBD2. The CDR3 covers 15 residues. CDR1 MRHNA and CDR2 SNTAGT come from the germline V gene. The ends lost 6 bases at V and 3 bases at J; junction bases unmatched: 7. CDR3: CASSPLAENYNEQFF. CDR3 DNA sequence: TGTGCCAGCAGCCCACTAGCGGAGAACTACAATGAGCAGTTCTTC.

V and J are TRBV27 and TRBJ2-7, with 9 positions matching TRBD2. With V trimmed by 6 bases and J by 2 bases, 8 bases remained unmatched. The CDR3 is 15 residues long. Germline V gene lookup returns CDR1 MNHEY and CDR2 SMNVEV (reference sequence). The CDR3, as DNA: TGTGCCAGCAGGGGCGTTGCTAGCGGGACCTACGAGCAGTACTTC. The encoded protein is CASRGVASGTYEQYF.